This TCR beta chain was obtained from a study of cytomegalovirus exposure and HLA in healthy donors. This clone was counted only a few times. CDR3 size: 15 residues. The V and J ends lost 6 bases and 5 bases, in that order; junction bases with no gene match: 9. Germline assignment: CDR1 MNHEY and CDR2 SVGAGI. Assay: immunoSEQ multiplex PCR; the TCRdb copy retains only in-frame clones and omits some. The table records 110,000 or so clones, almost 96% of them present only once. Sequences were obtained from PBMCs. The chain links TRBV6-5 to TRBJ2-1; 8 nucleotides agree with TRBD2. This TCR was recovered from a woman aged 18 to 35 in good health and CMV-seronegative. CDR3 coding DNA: TGTGCCAGCAGGCAGTACAGCGGGAGTAACAATGAGCAGTTCTTC. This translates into CASRQYSGSNNEQFF.